Detailed here is one T cell receptor beta chain. This sample is part of a study of cytomegalovirus exposure and HLA in healthy donors. V was pared by 6 bases and J by 5 bases, with 19 bases between. This CDR3 has 16 amino acids. Germline V gives CDR1 MGHDK, CDR2 SYGVNS. Amplification used 60 Vbeta primers and 13 Jbeta primers. The protocol was immunoSEQ multiplex PCR, while the TCRdb copy is restricted to in-frame clones and leaves out a portion. The sample has 85,000 to 100,000 clones, roughly 83% seen once. The sample taken for sequencing was PBMCs. The receptor comes from a male donor in good health and CMV-seropositive. The chain is built from TRBV25-1 and TRBJ1-4; tentatively, D is TRBD1 (5 bases). In DNA, the CDR3 is TGTGCCAGCAGCCCCGGGACTCTCCTGACGAATGAAAAACTGTTTTTT. It codes for CASSPGTLLTNEKLFF.